This T cell receptor beta chain is drawn from a study of cytomegalovirus exposure and HLA in healthy donors. CDR3 length: 17 amino acids. Trimming pared 3 bases from V and 5 bases from J, leaving 20 bases between. Germline V lookup: CDR1 MDHEN, CDR2 SYDVKM. Donors were drawn from the approximately 120-subject validation cohort, separate from the approximately 700-subject first cohort. Repertoires were generated with immunoSEQ multiplex PCR, while TCRdb's copy carries only in-frame clones and drops some. The sample holds roughly 75,000 clones; roughly 94% are singletons and the top ten take approximately 3.6%.

This sequence joins TRBV28 and TRBJ2-1; D perhaps matches TRBD1 (7 bases). The sequencing input was PBMCs. This sequence was found in a woman under 30 in good health and CMV-seropositive. CDR3 nucleotide sequence: TGTGCCAGCAGTTTGGAGGGGGCGCCCCCGGAGGACAATGAGCAGTTCTTC. This codes for CASSLEGAPPEDNEQFF.